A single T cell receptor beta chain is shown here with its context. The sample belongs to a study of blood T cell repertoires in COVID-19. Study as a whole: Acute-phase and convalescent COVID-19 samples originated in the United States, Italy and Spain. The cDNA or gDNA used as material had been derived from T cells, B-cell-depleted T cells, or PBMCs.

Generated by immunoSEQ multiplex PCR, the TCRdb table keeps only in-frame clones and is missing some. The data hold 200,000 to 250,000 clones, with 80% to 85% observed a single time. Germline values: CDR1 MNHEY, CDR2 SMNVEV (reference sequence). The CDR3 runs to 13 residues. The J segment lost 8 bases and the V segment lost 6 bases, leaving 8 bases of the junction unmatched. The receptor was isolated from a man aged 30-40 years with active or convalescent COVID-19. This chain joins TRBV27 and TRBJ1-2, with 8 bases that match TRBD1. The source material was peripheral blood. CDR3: CASRHTGGRGYTF. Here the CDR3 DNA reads TGTGCCAGCAGGCATACAGGGGGTCGGGGCTACACCTTC.